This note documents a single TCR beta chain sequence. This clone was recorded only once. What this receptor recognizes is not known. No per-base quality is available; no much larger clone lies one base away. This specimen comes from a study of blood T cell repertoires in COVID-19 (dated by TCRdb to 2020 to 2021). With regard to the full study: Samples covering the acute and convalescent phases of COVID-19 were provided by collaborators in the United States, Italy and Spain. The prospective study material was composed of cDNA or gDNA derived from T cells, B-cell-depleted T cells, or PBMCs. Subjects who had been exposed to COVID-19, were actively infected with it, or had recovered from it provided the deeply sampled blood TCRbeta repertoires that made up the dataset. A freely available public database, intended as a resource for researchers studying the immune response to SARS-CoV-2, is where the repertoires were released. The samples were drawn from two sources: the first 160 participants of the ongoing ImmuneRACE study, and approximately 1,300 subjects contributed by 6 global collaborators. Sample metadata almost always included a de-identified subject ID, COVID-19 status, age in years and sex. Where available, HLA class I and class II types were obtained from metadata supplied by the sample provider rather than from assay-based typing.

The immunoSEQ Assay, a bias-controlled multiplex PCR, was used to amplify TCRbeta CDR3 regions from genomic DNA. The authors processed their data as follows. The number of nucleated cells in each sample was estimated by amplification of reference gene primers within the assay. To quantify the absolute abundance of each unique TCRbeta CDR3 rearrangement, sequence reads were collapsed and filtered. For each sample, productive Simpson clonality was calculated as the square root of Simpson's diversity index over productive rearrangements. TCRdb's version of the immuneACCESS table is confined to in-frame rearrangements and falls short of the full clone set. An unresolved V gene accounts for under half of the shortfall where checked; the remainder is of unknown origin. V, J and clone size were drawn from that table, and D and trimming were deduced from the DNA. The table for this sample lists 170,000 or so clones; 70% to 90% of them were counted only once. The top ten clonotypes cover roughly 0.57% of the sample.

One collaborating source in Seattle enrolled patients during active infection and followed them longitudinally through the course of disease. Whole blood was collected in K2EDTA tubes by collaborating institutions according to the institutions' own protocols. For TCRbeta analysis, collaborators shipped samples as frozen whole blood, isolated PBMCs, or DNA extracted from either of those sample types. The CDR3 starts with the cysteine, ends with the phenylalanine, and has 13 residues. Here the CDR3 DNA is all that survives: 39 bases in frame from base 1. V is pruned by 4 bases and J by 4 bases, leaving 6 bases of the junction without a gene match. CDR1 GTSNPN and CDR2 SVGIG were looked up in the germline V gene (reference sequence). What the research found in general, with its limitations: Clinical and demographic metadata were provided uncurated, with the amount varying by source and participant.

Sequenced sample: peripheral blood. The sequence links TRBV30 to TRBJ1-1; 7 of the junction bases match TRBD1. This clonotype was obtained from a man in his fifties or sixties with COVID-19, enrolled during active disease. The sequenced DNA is TGTGCCTGGACGACAGGGCTGGGCACTGAAGCTTTCTTT. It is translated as CAWTTGLGTEAFF. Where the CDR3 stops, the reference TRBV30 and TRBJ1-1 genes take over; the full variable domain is SQTIHQWPATLVQPVGSPLSLECTVEGTSNPNLYWYRQAAGRGLQLLFYSVGIGQISSEVPQNLSASRPQDRQFILSSKKLLLSDSGFYLCAWTTGLGTEAFFGQGTRLTVV.